The clone carrying this TCR beta chain is labeled medium-sized. The antigen is not known. Barcoded TCR alpha and TCR beta cDNA libraries with UMIs came from 5'RACE using constant-segment primers. TCRdb independently ran MiXCR on the 5' RACE reads; one entry per CDR3 protein. The sample shows about 260,000 distinct CDR3 sequences, 16% of them seen only once. CDR1 is MNHEY and CDR2 is SVGAGI in the germline V gene. V was clipped by 0 bases and J by 6 bases; unmatched bases: 4. CDR3 length: 15 residues. This entry belongs to a study of T-cell memory formation after mild COVID-19. Background on the study: Most TCR clusters belonged to a single donor.

Overall study findings and caveats: Contracting CD4+ clones were located mainly in CM and EM, and CD8+ clones in EMRA.

This clonotype was sampled from a man in his late teens or twenties who had mild COVID-19 (a few samples of this study predate the infection). Cell type and time point are not known. The sequenced sample was PBMCs or a T cell subset sorted from them (not recorded which). The chain links TRBV6-5 to TRBJ2-5, with TRBD1 identical over 10 bases. The CDR3 region is CASSYSTGGGKTQYF. CDR3 DNA: TGTGCCAGCAGTTACTCGACAGGGGGCGGGAAGACCCAGTACTTC.